This T cell receptor beta chain was found in a study of T cells after yellow fever vaccination. Study-wide results and limits: When the response was secondary, it was weaker but reached its peak faster, day 5 versus 15.

In its sample, this clonotype was seen a few times. What it binds is not known. For TCR, cDNA came from 5'RACE template switching, which added a universal primer site and UMIs. TCRdb called the 5' RACE reads again in MiXCR, with one record for every CDR3 protein. The table has about 550,000 distinct CDR3 sequences, 15% to 20% seen once. Sequencing used PBMCs, obtained 15 days after the yellow fever booster vaccination. This TCR came from a man younger than 45 who received the YFV17D yellow fever vaccine.

For the CDR3, the DNA is TGTGCCAGCAGTTGGGCGGCAAACTATGGCTACACCTTC. As protein: CASSWAANYGYTF. V gene TRBV28 combines with J gene TRBJ1-2; D gene unclear. Trimming pared 4 bases from V and 2 bases from J, leaving 8 bases between. Germline assignment: CDR1 MDHEN and CDR2 SYDVKM. This CDR3 region has 13 residues.